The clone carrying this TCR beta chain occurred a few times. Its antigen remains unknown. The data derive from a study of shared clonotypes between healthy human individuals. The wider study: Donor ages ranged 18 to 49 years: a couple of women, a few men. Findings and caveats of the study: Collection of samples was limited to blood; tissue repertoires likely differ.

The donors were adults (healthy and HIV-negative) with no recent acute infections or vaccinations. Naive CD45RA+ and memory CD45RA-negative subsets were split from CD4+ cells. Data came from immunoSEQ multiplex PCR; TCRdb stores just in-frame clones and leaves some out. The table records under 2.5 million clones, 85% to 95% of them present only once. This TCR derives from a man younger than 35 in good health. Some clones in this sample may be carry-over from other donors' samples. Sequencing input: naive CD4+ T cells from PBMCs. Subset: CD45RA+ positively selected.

CDR3 region: CASSLGSTNTEAFF. For the CDR3, the DNA is TGCGCCAGCAGCTTGGGAAGTACTAACACTGAAGCTTTCTTT. V is TRBV5-1 and J is TRBJ1-1; D is unclear. The CDR3 is 14 amino acids. V was trimmed by 0 bases and J by 2 bases, leaving 8 bases between them. Germline CDR1 reads SGHRS; CDR2 reads YFSETQ.